This T cell receptor (beta chain) originates from a study of blood T cell repertoires in COVID-19. Germline trimming cut 2 bases from V and 3 bases from J; bases unmatched to any gene: 4. The CDR3 spans 15 residues. Germline CDR1 reads SGHRS; CDR2 reads YFSETQ. This table comes from immunoSEQ multiplex PCR, and its TCRdb copy is limited to in-frame clones, with some not included. The sample includes about 250,000 clones, more than 80% seen only once; the top ten take approximately 2.5%. This sequence was found in a woman between 18 and 29 years old who had recovered from COVID-19. The sample consisted of PBMCs or T cells enriched from blood (not recorded which). The genes are TRBV5-1 and TRBJ1-4; 7 nucleotides match TRBD1. CDR3 sequence reads: CASSLGQGANEKLFF. The CDR3 DNA sequence: TGCGCCAGCAGCTTAGGGCAGGGGGCTAATGAAAAACTGTTTTTT.